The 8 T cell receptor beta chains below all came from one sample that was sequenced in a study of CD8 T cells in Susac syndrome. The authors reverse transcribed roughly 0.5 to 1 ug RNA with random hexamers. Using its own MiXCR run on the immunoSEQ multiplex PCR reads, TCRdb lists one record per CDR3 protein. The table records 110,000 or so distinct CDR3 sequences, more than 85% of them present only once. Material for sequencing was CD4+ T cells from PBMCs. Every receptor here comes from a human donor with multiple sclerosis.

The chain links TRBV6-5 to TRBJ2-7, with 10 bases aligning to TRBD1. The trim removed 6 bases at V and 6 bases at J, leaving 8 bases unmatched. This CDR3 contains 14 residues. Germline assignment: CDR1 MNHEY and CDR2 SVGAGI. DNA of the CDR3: TGTGCCAGCAGAGACCGGGACAGGGGCCGCGAGCAGTACTTC. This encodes CASRDRDRGREQYF.

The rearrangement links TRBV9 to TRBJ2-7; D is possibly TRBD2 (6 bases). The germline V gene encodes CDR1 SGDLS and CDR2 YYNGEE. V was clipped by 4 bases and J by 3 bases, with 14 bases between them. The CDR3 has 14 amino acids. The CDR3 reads CASSPGTLVYEQYF. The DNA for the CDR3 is TGTGCCAGCAGCCCCGGGACTTTAGTCTACGAGCAGTACTTC.

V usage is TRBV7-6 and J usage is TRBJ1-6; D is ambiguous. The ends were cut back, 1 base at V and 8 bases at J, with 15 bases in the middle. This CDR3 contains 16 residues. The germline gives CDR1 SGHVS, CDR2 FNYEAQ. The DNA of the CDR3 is TGTGCCAGCAGCTTAGGTACCACAACGAGTGATTCACCCCTCCACTTT. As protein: CASSLGTTTSDSPLHF.

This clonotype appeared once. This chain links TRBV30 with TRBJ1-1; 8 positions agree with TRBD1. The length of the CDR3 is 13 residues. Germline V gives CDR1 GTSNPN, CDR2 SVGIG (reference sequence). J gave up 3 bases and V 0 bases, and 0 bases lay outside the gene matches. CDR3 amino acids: CAWSVQGDTEAFF. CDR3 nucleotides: TGTGCCTGGAGTGTACAGGGGGACACTGAAGCTTTCTTT.

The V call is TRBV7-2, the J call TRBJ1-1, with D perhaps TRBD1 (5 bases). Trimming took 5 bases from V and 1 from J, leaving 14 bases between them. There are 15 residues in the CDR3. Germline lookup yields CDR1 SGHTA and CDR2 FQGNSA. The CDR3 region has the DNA TGTGCCAGCAGCCTAGGGGTGGCAAGGAACACTGAAGCTTTCTTT. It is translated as CASSLGVARNTEAFF. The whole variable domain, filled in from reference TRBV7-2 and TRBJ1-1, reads GAGVSQSPSNKVTEKGKDVELRCDPISGHTALYWYRQSLGQGLEFLIYFQGNSAPDKSGLPSDRFSAERTGGSVSTLTIQRTQQEDSAVYLCASSLGVARNTEAFFGQGTRLTVV.

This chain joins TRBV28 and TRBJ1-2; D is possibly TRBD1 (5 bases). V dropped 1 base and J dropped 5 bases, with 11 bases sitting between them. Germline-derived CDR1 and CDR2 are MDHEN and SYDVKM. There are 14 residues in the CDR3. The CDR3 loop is CASSLSGVEYGYTF. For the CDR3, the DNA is TGTGCCAGCAGTTTATCGGGGGTTGAGTATGGCTACACCTTC.

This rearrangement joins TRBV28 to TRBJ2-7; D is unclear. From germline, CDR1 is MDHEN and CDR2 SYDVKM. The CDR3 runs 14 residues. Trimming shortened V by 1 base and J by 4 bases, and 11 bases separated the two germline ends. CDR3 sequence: CASSLLGGDYEQYF. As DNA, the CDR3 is TGTGCCAGCAGTTTATTGGGCGGAGATTACGAGCAGTACTTC.

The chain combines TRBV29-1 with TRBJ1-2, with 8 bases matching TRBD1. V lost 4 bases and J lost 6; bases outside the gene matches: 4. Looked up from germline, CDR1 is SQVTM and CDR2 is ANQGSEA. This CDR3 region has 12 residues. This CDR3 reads CSVGTGFNGYTF. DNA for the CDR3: TGCAGCGTTGGGACAGGGTTTAATGGCTACACCTTC. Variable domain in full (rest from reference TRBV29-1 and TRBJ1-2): SAVISQKPSRDICQRGTSLTIQCQVDSQVTMMFWYRQQPGQSLTLIATANQGSEATYESGFVIDKFPISRPNLTFSTLTVSNMSPEDSSIYLCSVGTGFNGYTFGSGTRLTVV.